Following are 15 T cell receptor beta chains from one sample sequenced in a study of OX40 agonist ivuxolimab in advanced cancers. Clones were sequenced by immunoSEQ multiplex PCR, and TCRdb holds only the in-frame ones, with some missing. This sample has about 13,000 clones; approximately 87% occur once, and the top ten carry 24%. The material was CD4+ or CD8+ T cells sorted from blood, obtained in a trial of the OX40 agonist ivuxolimab. The origin of the receptors is an adult with an advanced solid tumor such as melanoma, head and neck, liver or kidney cancer.

This clone was counted between two and nine times. V is TRBV6-5 and J is TRBJ2-1; D may be TRBD1 (5 bases). The CDR3 spans 12 residues. The V gene lost 6 bases and the J gene lost 10 bases, with 13 bases spanning the gap. CDR1 and CDR2 (germline): MNHEY, SVGAGI. CDR3 sequence: CASRDDSNEQFF. For the CDR3, the DNA is TGTGCCAGCAGAGATGACAGTAACGAGCAGTTCTTC.

V usage is TRBV5-6 and J usage is TRBJ2-2; either TRBD1 or TRBD2 may supply D (5 bases each). In germline, CDR1 is SGHDT, CDR2 YYEEEE. Trimming left V 0 bases short and J 4 bases short, with 13 bases between. CDR3 length equals 16 residues. CDR3 in DNA: TGTGCCAGCAGCTTGGAAGTGGGACCTCTCACCGGGGAGCTGTTTTTT. It translates to CASSLEVGPLTGELFF.

The rearrangement uses TRBV20-1 and TRBJ1-4, with D unresolved. Trimming removed 0 bases at V and 7 bases at J, with 3 bases between. Germline-derived CDR1 and CDR2 are DFQATT and SNEGSKA (reference sequence). The CDR3 consists of 11 residues. CDR3 coding DNA: TGCAGTGCTAGAGATCTTGAAAAACTGTTTTTT. Protein: CSARDLEKLFF.

The chain is built from TRBV9 and TRBJ1-1; D remains ambiguous. This CDR3 comprises 16 residues. Trimming removed 3 bases from V and 8 bases from J, with 23 bases in between. Looked up from germline, CDR1 is SGDLS and CDR2 is YYNGEE. CDR3 nucleotides: TGTGCCAGCAGCGACCGGGCCAGGTCAACGCTCGGGGAAGCTTTCTTT. Protein: CASSDRARSTLGEAFF.

This clone was counted once. V usage is TRBV7-8 and J usage is TRBJ2-7, with D possibly being TRBD2 (6 bases). The germline V gene has CDR1 SGHVS and CDR2 FQNEAQ. This CDR3 is built from 11 residues. V gave up 5 bases and J gave up 7 bases, with 9 bases separating them. The CDR3 loop reads CASSPGGEQYF. For the CDR3, the DNA is TGTGCCAGCAGCCCCGGGGGAGAGCAGTACTTC.

The rearrangement joins TRBV6-1 to TRBJ2-1; 8 bases map to TRBD2. The germline V gene encodes CDR1 MNHNS and CDR2 SASEGT. V trimming: 2 bases; J trimming: 7 bases; junction bases outside the gene matches: 7. The CDR3 is made up of 15 amino acids. In DNA, the CDR3 is TGTGCCAGCAGTGAAATAAGCGGGAGATCGAATGAGCAGTTCTTC. It is translated as CASSEISGRSNEQFF.

This sequence joins TRBV9 and TRBJ2-1; the match to TRBD2 covers 12 bases. CDR3 length: 15 amino acids. The germline V gene encodes CDR1 SGDLS and CDR2 YYNGEE. V lost 4 bases to trimming and J lost 7 bases; unmatched junction nucleotides: 6. The CDR3 DNA reads as TGTGCCAGCAGCCTCCGGACTAGCGGGAAAAATGAGCAGTTCTTC. It encodes CASSLRTSGKNEQFF.

J is TRBJ2-5 and V is TRBV7-9, with TRBD1 as a possible D gene (5 bases). The CDR3 consists of 14 residues. Germline values: CDR1 SEHNR, CDR2 FQNEAQ (reference sequence). V was shortened by 1 base and J by 4 bases, with 10 bases between the two germline ends. The CDR3 here is CASSLGGSAETQYF. DNA of the CDR3: TGTGCCAGCAGCTTAGGGGGCAGTGCAGAGACCCAGTACTTC.

The CDR3, as DNA: TGTGCCAGCCGCCGCGGGGAGCTGTTTTTT. It encodes CASRRGELFF. The chain has TRBV28 and TRBJ2-2; no clear D. V lost 8 bases, J lost 7 bases, and 5 bases lay in between. Germline CDR1 MDHEN, CDR2 SYDVKM. The CDR3 extends over 10 amino acids.

This clone appeared a few times. The chain joins TRBV7-8 to TRBJ2-7; D unresolved. This CDR3 is 13 amino acids long. V was clipped by 4 bases and J by 1 base, with 8 bases between them. Germline values: CDR1 SGHVS, CDR2 FQNEAQ. The CDR3 sequence is CASSYFTSYEQYF. In nucleotides, the CDR3 is TGTGCCAGCAGCTACTTCACTTCCTACGAGCAGTACTTC.

The V call is TRBV4-1, the J call TRBJ2-7; no clear D gene. Germline V lookup: CDR1 MGHRA, CDR2 YSYEKL. V lost 1 base, J lost 3 bases, and 10 bases lay in between. CDR3 length equals 14 residues. DNA of the CDR3: TGCGCCAGCAGCCAAGCGGGCTTAGGCTACGAGCAGTACTTC. It yields the protein CASSQAGLGYEQYF.

The gene calls are TRBV5-6 and TRBJ2-7; unclear D gene. V shed 0 bases and J shed 2 bases, with 9 bases lying between them. Germline V gives CDR1 SGHDT, CDR2 YYEEEE. This CDR3 region has 14 residues. The CDR3 loop is CASSLARRPYEQYF. DNA for the CDR3: TGTGCCAGCAGCTTGGCTCGCAGACCCTACGAGCAGTACTTC.

The chain uses TRBV27 and TRBJ1-1, with 7 bases that match TRBD1. The germline gives CDR1 MNHEY, CDR2 SMNVEV (reference sequence). Trimming cost V 5 bases and J 1 base; bases outside gene matches: 4. The CDR3 totals 14 residues. CDR3: CASSLGTANTEAFF. CDR3 DNA sequence: TGTGCCAGCAGTCTGGGGACAGCGAACACTGAAGCTTTCTTT.

This clone was seen a few times. The chain links TRBV18 to TRBJ2-7; 8 positions match TRBD2. Germline V gives CDR1 KGHSH, CDR2 LQKENI. The CDR3 length is 16 residues. The V gene end was trimmed by 2 bases and the J gene end by 3 bases; junction bases not matched to a gene: 9. The CDR3 reads CASSPFAAGEYYEQYF. In DNA form, the CDR3 reads TGTGCCAGCTCACCATTCGCAGCGGGAGAGTACTACGAGCAGTACTTC.

J is TRBJ1-6 and V is TRBV7-9, with D maybe TRBD1 (5 bases). Germline V gene lookup returns CDR1 SEHNR and CDR2 FQNEAQ (reference sequence). The CDR3 is made up of 12 amino acids. The V end was cut by 10 bases, the J end by 8 bases, with 12 bases between. The CDR3 reads CANEGIDSPLHF. CDR3 DNA: TGTGCCAATGAGGGGATCGATTCACCCCTCCACTTT. The full variable domain, rest sourced from reference TRBV7-9 and TRBJ1-6, is DTGVSQNPRHKITKRGQNVTFRCDPISEHNRLYWYRQTLGQGPEFLTYFQNEAQLEKSRLLSDRFSAERPKGSFSTLEIQRTEQGDSAMYLCANEGIDSPLHFGNGTRLTVT.